This entry concerns a single T cell receptor beta chain. What it binds is not known. This sample was included in a study of regulatory T cells in long-lasting Graves disease. Time point denoted: newly diagnosed GD, antithyroid drugs for less than 3 months. The authors made the TCR library using RNA they extracted from PBMCs. The CDR3 has 17 amino acids. The V gene lost 3 bases and the J gene lost 2 bases, with 20 bases spanning the gap. Looked up from germline, CDR1 is SGHKS and CDR2 is YYEKEE (reference sequence). Combining iRepertoire HTBI primers with Arm-PCR of CDR3 regions, the authors built TCR beta libraries. TCRdb recomputed calls from the multiplex PCR reads with MiXCR, one row per CDR3 protein. The sample lists more than 400,000 distinct CDR3 sequences, 16% seen once, with 12% in the top ten. Study-wide results and limits: Persistent disease showed a preference for TRBV28, TRBJ1-2 and TRBJ2-5. Persistent patients had more shared public clonotypes (2,741) than new patients (around 1,000).

These same records also appear under a second study, on T cells in Graves' hyperthyroidism and ophthalmopathy.

The starting material was peripheral blood mononuclear cells (PBMCs), obtained at new diagnosis, from a patient treated with antithyroid drugs. The TCR originated in a man in his forties with Graves disease. The chain links TRBV5-5 to TRBJ1-2; maybe TRBD1 (6 bases). The CDR3 sequence: CASSSNPQQGPNYGYTF. The CDR3 region has the DNA TGTGCCAGCAGCTCAAACCCCCAACAGGGACCAAACTATGGCTACACCTTC.